Here is one TCR beta chain with its context. Antigen unknown. These data are taken from a study of cytomegalovirus exposure and HLA in healthy donors. Broader study findings: Among TCR beta chains, those listed as cytomegalovirus-associated numbered around 160. It was reported that the classifier diagnosed cytomegalovirus status with high specificity and sensitivity in both the original and validation cohorts. In vitro confirmation showed a few CMV-associated chains to be CMV antigen specific.

Trimming removed 6 bases at V and 5 bases at J, with 11 bases between. Germline values: CDR1 LNHNV, CDR2 YYDKDF (reference sequence). The CDR3 has 13 residues. Measured with immunoSEQ multiplex PCR; TCRdb has only the in-frame clones, and not every one. The table includes over 20,000 clones, 95% to 97% detected once. V and J are TRBV15 and TRBJ1-5; D is ambiguous. This TCR came from a man aged 25-45 years in good health and CMV-seropositive. The sequencing input was PBMCs. Written as DNA, the CDR3 is TGTGCCACCAGGGGGTTCGGGGATCAGCCCCAGCATTTT. This gives the protein CATRGFGDQPQHF.